This record covers a single TCR beta chain. What antigen it recognizes has not been identified. Per-base qualities were not stored, and no clone one base away is much larger. These data come from a study of T cell responses to AZD1222 COVID-19 vaccine (dated by TCRdb to the early 2020s). About the study as a whole: A total of more than 230 trial participants underwent TCR sequencing, of whom 207 received two doses of AZD1222 and about 26 received two doses of the MenACWY control vaccine. Trial participants were enrolled by age into subgroups of 18-55, 56-69 and 70-plus years, and around 150, 28 and 57 TCR-sequenced participants, respectively, were included in these subgroups. Findings and caveats that apply to the study as a whole: Because no day 14 peak-response samples were available, the repertoires could be characterized only after the peak T cell response. Reportedly, close to half of the unique spike-specific TCRs recognized epitopes lying outside the regions that are mutated in the B.1.351 and B.1.1.7 variants. The whole spike protein was spanned by vaccine-associated CD4 TCRs, and dominant responses were seen in regions 160-218 and 743-854. After two AZD1222 doses, both the breadth and the depth of spike-specific TCRs were significantly higher than at day 0 and than in MenACWY recipients. In the small 56-69-year group, the increase in depth fell short of significance, most likely because of low power. Participants were mostly white British, with more females than males. The authors suggested clonal diversity may have been underestimated. Conclusions about previously exposed vaccinees are limited, since just five or six AZD1222 recipients were seropositive for SARS-CoV-2 at baseline.

The sample's time point, from its label and the paper: about 28 days (+/-7) after the second vaccine dose. AZD1222 recipients given second doses at about 4 weeks or at about 12 weeks were pooled, since spike-specific TCR depth and breadth were not found to differ between the two schedules. Vaccinee samples were obtained from the UK trials COV001 and COV002, which included a single-blind randomized controlled phase 2/3 trial of AZD1222 (ChAdOx1 nCoV-19) in healthy adults. For TCRbeta chain sequencing, PBMC samples were collected from trial participants at day 0 and at day 28 after the second dose. The CDR3 regions of human TCRbeta chains were analyzed by immunosequencing. Regarding the original processing steps: TCRs in the repertoires were compared against a reference library of SARS-CoV-2-specific TCRs that had been generated with the MIRA antigen-specificity platform. Breadth was defined as the fraction of unique TCRs that were SARS-CoV-2-associated. Depth was defined as the fraction of total T cells that were SARS-CoV-2-associated. Using the MIRA data, each spike-specific TCR was assigned both to the spike region to which the TCR was reactive and to a CD4 or CD8 class. Log10-transformed breadth and depth values were compared by one-way ANOVA with Sidak's multiple comparisons tests. This is the immuneACCESS table as TCRdb keeps it, with only in-frame sequences that have V and J called. A part of the clones is gone; compared with another copy, unresolved V genes explain less than half, and the rest is unexplained. V and J calls and clone size are as listed in that table; D and trimming were resolved from the DNA. The sample table holds roughly 100,000 clones, of which roughly 84% were seen once. The ten biggest clones cover approximately 14% of the sample.

The clonotype originates from an adult who received the AZD1222 COVID-19 vaccine. The specimen comprised peripheral blood, sampled 28 days after the second AZD1222 dose.

The CDR3 corresponds to CASSPILGQAMNTEAFF. The sequenced DNA is TGTGCCAGCAGTCCTATCCTGGGACAAGCCATGAACACTGAAGCTTTCTTT. The chain is assembled from TRBV7-9 and TRBJ1-1; matching of 6 bases hints at TRBD1 as the D gene. Measured from the cysteine to the phenylalanine, the CDR3 is 17 residues long. Only the CDR3 region is kept as DNA, spanning 51 bases read in frame from base 1. A distance of 20 bases separates the germline ends of V and J, which lose 6 bases and 0 bases respectively. Taken from the germline V gene (reference sequence), the CDR1 and CDR2 loops are SEHNR and FQNEAQ.